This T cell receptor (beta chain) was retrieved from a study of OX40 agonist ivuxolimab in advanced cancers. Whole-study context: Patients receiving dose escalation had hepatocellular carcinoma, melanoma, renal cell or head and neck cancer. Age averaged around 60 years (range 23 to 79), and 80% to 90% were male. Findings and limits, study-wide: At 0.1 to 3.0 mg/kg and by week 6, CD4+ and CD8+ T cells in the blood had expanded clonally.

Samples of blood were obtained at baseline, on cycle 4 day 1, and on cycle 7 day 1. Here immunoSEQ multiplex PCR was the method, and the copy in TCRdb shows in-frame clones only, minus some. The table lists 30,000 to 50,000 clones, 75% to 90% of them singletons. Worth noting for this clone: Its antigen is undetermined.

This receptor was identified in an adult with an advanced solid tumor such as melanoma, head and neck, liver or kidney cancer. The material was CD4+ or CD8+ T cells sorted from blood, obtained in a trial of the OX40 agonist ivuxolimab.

The CDR3 DNA is TGTGCCAGCAGCCGGGGACAGAGCACCGGGGAGCTGTTTTTT. As protein: CASSRGQSTGELFF. V and J are TRBV7-3 and TRBJ2-2; 7 bases are a match to TRBD1. The CDR3 extends over 14 amino acids. After removal of 5 bases from V and 4 bases from J, the junction contained 4 bases not matched to a gene. Germline V lookup: CDR1 SGHTA, CDR2 FQGTGA.